This TCR beta chain appears in the sequencing data of a study of T cells in Graves' hyperthyroidism and ophthalmopathy. General observations from the study: Ophthalmopathy onset followed model prediction by a median about six months. Most thyroid-expanded clonotypes above 0.001 were also found in blood.

To note about this clonotype: Antigen: not known.

This CDR3 region has 12 residues. Germline V gene data show CDR1 as SQVTM and CDR2 as ANQGSEA. Trimming pared 7 bases from V and 7 bases from J, leaving 16 bases between. Amplification targeted TCR beta CDR3 regions from RNA transcripts. During a first-round RT-PCR of the TCR CDR3, the HTBI primer set was used. A single record per CDR3 protein comes from TCRdb applying MiXCR to the multiplex PCR reads. The table lists around 700,000 distinct CDR3 sequences, 15% to 20% of them singletons. The hyperthyroidism was newly diagnosed and had lasted under 2 months; the patients were aged 18 to 65. Blood sampling occurred at first hyperthyroidism diagnosis, ahead of any ophthalmopathy symptoms.

Sequenced sample: blood. This chain connects TRBV29-1 to TRBJ1-2, with D unresolved. The clonotype originates from a woman aged 45-60 years with Graves' hyperthyroidism that later progressed to Graves' ophthalmopathy. The CDR3 DNA reads TGCAGCGCCGAAGGGCCAAGGGTTGGCTACACCTTC. Its protein product is CSAEGPRVGYTF.